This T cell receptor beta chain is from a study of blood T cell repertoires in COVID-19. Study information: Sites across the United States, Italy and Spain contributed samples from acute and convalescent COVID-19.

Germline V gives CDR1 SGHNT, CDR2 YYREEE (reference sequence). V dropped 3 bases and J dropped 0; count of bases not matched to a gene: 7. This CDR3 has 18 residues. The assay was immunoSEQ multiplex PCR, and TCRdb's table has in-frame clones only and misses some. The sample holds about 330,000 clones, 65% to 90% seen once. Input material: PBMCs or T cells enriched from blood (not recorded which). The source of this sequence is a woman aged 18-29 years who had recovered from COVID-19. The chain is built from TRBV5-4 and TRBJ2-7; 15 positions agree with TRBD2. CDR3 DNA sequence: TGTGCCAGCAGCTCCAGGACTAGCGGGGGGGCCTACTCCTACGAGCAGTACTTC. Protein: CASSSRTSGGAYSYEQYF.